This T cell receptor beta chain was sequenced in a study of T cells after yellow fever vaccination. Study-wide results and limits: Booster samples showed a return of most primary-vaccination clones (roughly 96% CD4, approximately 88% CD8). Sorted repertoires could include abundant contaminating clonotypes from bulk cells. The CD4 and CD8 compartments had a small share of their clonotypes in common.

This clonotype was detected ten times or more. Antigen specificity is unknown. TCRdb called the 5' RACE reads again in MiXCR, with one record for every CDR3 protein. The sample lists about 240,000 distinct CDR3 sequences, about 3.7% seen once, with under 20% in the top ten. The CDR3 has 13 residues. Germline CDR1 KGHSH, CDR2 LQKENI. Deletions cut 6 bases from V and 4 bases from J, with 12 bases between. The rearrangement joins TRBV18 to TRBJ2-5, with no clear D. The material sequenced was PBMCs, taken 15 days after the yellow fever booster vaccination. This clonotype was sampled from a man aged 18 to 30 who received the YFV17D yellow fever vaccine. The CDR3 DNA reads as TGTGCCAGCTCTCCCCCGGTCCGAGAGACCCAGTACTTC. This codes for CASSPPVRETQYF.